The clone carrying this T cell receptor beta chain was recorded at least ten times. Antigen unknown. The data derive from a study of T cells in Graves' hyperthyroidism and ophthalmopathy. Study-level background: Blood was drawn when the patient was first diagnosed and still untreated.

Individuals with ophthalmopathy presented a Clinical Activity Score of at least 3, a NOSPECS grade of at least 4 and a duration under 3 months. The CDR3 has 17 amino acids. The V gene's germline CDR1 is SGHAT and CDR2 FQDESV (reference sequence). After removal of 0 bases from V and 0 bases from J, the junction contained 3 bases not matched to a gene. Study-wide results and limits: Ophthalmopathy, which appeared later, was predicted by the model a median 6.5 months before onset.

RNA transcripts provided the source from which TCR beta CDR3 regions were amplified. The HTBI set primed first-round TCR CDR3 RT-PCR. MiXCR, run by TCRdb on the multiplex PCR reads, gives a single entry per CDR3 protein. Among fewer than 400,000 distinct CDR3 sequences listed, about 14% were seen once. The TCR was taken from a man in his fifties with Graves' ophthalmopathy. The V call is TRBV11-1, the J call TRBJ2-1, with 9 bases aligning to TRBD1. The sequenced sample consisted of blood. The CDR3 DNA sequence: TGTGCCAGCAGCTTAGCCTTGACAGGGGGCTCCTACAATGAGCAGTTCTTC. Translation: CASSLALTGGSYNEQFF.